A single sample is the source of the 27 T cell receptor beta chains below, sequenced in a study of shared clonotypes between healthy human individuals. TCRdb's table, derived via immunoSEQ multiplex PCR, lists solely in-frame clones and lacks some. The sample includes around 700,000 clones, 73% of them seen just once. The sequenced sample consisted of memory CD4+ T cells sorted from blood. Subset given: CD45RA-negative fraction. The source is a woman aged 25 to 45 in good health.

This clone was observed a handful of times. The chain couples TRBV7-8 to TRBJ2-7; D unresolved. Trimming stripped 0 bases from V and 5 bases from J, with 8 bases between. There are 13 residues in the CDR3. The germline V gene encodes CDR1 SGHVS and CDR2 FQNEAQ. The CDR3 region is CASSLAGKNEQYF. In nucleotides, the CDR3 is TGTGCCAGCAGCTTAGCAGGGAAGAACGAGCAGTACTTC.

The V gene is TRBV18, the J gene TRBJ1-4, with D hard to call. This CDR3 contains 13 residues. Trimming shortened V by 3 bases and J by 3 bases, and 5 bases separated the two germline ends. CDR1 is KGHSH, CDR2 LQKENI, per germline. The CDR3 coding sequence is TGTGCCAGCTCACCGGGTGCTAATGAAAAACTGTTTTTT. The encoded protein is CASSPGANEKLFF.

This chain connects TRBV10-2 to TRBJ1-1; D is ambiguous. The germline V gene has CDR1 WSHSY and CDR2 SAAADI. Trimming left V 6 bases short and J 11 bases short, with 25 bases between. This CDR3 comprises 15 residues. CDR3 loop: CASSVLFRKPEEAFF. CDR3 sequence (DNA): TGCGCCAGCAGCGTCCTTTTCAGAAAGCCGGAGGAGGCTTTCTTT.

The chain combines TRBV5-1 with TRBJ2-7, with a weak D call TRBD2 (6 bases). This CDR3 region has 15 residues. V shed 4 bases and J shed 3 bases, with 17 bases lying between them. CDR1 and CDR2 from the germline V gene are SGHRS and YFSETQ. The CDR3 DNA reads as TGCGCCAGCAGCCCCTACCGGGACTCTAACTACGAGCAGTACTTC. It is translated as CASSPYRDSNYEQYF.

The chain couples TRBV9 to TRBJ2-1, with TRBD2 matching over 11 bases. This CDR3 has 18 residues. Germline V gene sequence: CDR1 SGDLS, CDR2 YYNGEE. Trimming took 5 bases from V and 0 from J; bases not matched to a gene: 10. Written as DNA, the CDR3 is TGTGCCAGCAGAGCACCGGGACTAGCGGTACCCTCCTACAATGAGCAGTTCTTC. It yields the protein CASRAPGLAVPSYNEQFF.

The sample holds a few counts of this clone. Additional DNA sequences in this sample encode the identical CDR3. The chain links TRBV29-1 to TRBJ2-7; TRBD2 matches 8 bases. The CDR3 extends over 12 amino acids. Losses at the gene ends were 4 bases for V and 3 bases for J; bases not matched to a gene: 2. Per germline, CDR1 SQVTM and CDR2 ANQGSEA. Written as DNA, the CDR3 is TGCAGCGTTGCCAGCGGGAGCTACGAGCAGTACTTC. Protein sequence: CSVASGSYEQYF.

The chain couples TRBV5-1 to TRBJ2-7; 10 positions agree with TRBD1. The junction had 6 bases not matched to a gene; V was cut back by 4 bases and J by 5 bases. This CDR3 has 14 residues. CDR1 is SGHRS and CDR2 is YFSETQ in the germline V gene. The CDR3 reads CASSRDRGLDEQYF. The DNA for the CDR3 is TGCGCCAGCAGCCGCGACAGGGGGCTGGACGAGCAGTACTTC. Full variable domain (missing parts from reference TRBV5-1 and TRBJ2-7): KAGVTQTPRYLIKTRGQQVTLSCSPISGHRSVSWYQQTPGQGLQFLFEYFSETQRNKGNFPGRFSGRQFSNSRSEMNVSTLELGDSALYLCASSRDRGLDEQYFGPGTRLTVT.

This clone was detected once. J is TRBJ1-1 and V is TRBV11-3; D is undetermined. The CDR3 contains 13 residues. Trimming removed 5 bases from V and 2 bases from J, with 9 bases in between. Germline CDR1 is SGHNT and CDR2 is YENEEA. CDR3 residues: CASSTEPNTEAFF. The CDR3 DNA reads TGTGCCAGCAGCACGGAACCAAACACTGAAGCTTTCTTT.

As regards this clone: Other nucleotide sequences in the sample specify the same CDR3. The V call is TRBV7-2, the J call TRBJ2-7; weak D call: TRBD2 (6 bases). Germline assignment: CDR1 SGHTA and CDR2 FQGNSA. Trimming pared 1 base from V and 0 bases from J, leaving 10 bases between. The CDR3 sequence is 15 residues long. In nucleotides, the CDR3 is TGTGCCAGCAGCTTAGTTAGCGGAGACTCCTACGAGCAGTACTTC. Translation: CASSLVSGDSYEQYF.

The rearrangement links TRBV2 to TRBJ1-2; D uncertain. V shed 5 bases and J shed 1 base, with 11 bases lying between them. CDR3 length: 14 amino acids. Germline CDR1 SNHLY, CDR2 FYNNEI. The CDR3 DNA is TGTGCCAGCAGTCAGAGGGCCGGTAACTATGGCTACACCTTC. Protein: CASSQRAGNYGYTF. The variable domain in full, with the rest retrieved from reference TRBV2 and TRBJ1-2, is EPEVTQTPSHQVTQMGQEVILRCVPISNHLYFYWYRQILGQKVEFLVSFYNNEISEKSEIFDDQFSVERPDGSNFTLKIRSTKLEDSAMYFCASSQRAGNYGYTFGSGTRLTVV.

This clone was recorded only once. The gene calls are TRBV2 and TRBJ2-7; a possible D gene is TRBD2 (6 bases). This CDR3 has 15 amino acids. Per the germline V gene, CDR1 is SNHLY and CDR2 is FYNNEI. Trimming pared 2 bases from V and 7 bases from J, leaving 18 bases between. The CDR3 DNA reads TGTGCCAGCAGTGAAAGCCTCGGAGGGAAGGGGGAGCAGTACTTC. Protein sequence: CASSESLGGKGEQYF.

The gene calls are TRBV27 and TRBJ2-1; the D call may be TRBD1 or TRBD2 (6 bases each). V lost 6 bases and J lost 6, with 18 bases in between. The germline CDR1 and CDR2 sequences are MNHEY and SMNVEV (reference sequence). There are 15 residues in the CDR3. In nucleotides, the CDR3 is TGTGCCAGCAGCAAAAAGGGGGGCCGACGCAATGAGCAGTTCTTC. Translated: CASSKKGGRRNEQFF.

CDR3 region: CASNSGRVSGYTF. For the CDR3, the DNA is TGTGCCAGCAACTCAGGGCGCGTCTCGGGCTACACCTTC. This chain joins TRBV28 and TRBJ1-2, with a tentative D call TRBD1 (5 bases). Per the germline V gene, CDR1 is MDHEN and CDR2 is SYDVKM. The V end lost 7 bases, the J end lost 8 bases, and 17 bases lay between the germline ends. This CDR3 contains 13 residues.

The rearrangement links TRBV30 to TRBJ2-2, with D perhaps matching TRBD1 (5 bases). V was clipped by 0 bases and J by 4 bases, with 12 bases between them. The CDR3 is 15 amino acids. CDR1 is GTSNPN, CDR2 SVGIG, per germline (reference sequence). The CDR3 DNA reads TGTGCCTGGAGTGTGCAGGGCAGGTCCACCGGGGAGCTGTTTTTT. It codes for CAWSVQGRSTGELFF. The full variable domain, with the rest looked up from reference TRBV30 and TRBJ2-2, is SQTIHQWPATLVQPVGSPLSLECTVEGTSNPNLYWYRQAAGRGLQLLFYSVGIGQISSEVPQNLSASRPQDRQFILSSKKLLLSDSGFYLCAWSVQGRSTGELFFGEGSRLTVL.

Here the CDR3 DNA reads TGCGCCAGCAGCTTGTACACTAGCGGGAGCGGTGAGACCCAGTACTTC. It translates to CASSLYTSGSGETQYF. V is TRBV5-1 and J is TRBJ2-5, with 11 bases fitting TRBD2. The junction had 7 bases not matched to a gene; V was cut back by 1 base and J by 5 bases. The CDR3 is 16 amino acids. Per germline, CDR1 SGHRS and CDR2 YFSETQ. Complete variable domain (other parts from reference TRBV5-1 and TRBJ2-5): KAGVTQTPRYLIKTRGQQVTLSCSPISGHRSVSWYQQTPGQGLQFLFEYFSETQRNKGNFPGRFSGRQFSNSRSEMNVSTLELGDSALYLCASSLYTSGSGETQYFGPGTRLLVL.

The V call is TRBV7-9, the J call TRBJ1-4; perhaps TRBD1 as D (5 bases). CDR1 is SEHNR and CDR2 is FQNEAQ in the germline V gene (reference sequence). With 1 base removed from V and 4 bases from J, the gap between germline ends came to 10 bases. This CDR3 contains 15 residues. The CDR3 coding sequence is TGTGCCAGCAGCTTAGAGGGGTCTCGTAATGAAAAACTGTTTTTT. This translates into CASSLEGSRNEKLFF.

The CDR3 loop reads CASSLMPGTGGRNEQFF. In DNA, the CDR3 is TGCGCCAGCAGCTTGATGCCCGGGACAGGGGGTAGGAATGAGCAGTTCTTC. The rearrangement uses TRBV5-1 and TRBJ2-1; 11 bases map to TRBD1. J gave up 7 bases and V 1 base, and 10 bases lay outside the gene matches. Germline V gene data show CDR1 as SGHRS and CDR2 as YFSETQ. The CDR3 is 17 residues long.

The chain joins TRBV28 to TRBJ2-7; D unclear. This CDR3 has 13 amino acids. From germline, CDR1 is MDHEN and CDR2 SYDVKM. V was clipped by 6 bases and J by 0 bases, with 9 bases between them. The CDR3 coding sequence is TGTGCCAGCAGATTAGACAACTCCTACGAGCAGTACTTC. This encodes CASRLDNSYEQYF.

The chain joins TRBV5-1 to TRBJ2-7, with 8 bases lining up with TRBD1. V was pared by 4 bases and J by 0 bases, with 3 bases of the junction left unmatched. Germline loops: CDR1 SGHRS, CDR2 YFSETQ. This CDR3 is built from 14 residues. The CDR3 DNA is TGCGCCAGCAGCAGGACAGGGAACTCCTACGAGCAGTACTTC. Residues: CASSRTGNSYEQYF.

The chain links TRBV5-6 to TRBJ1-1; possibly TRBD1 for D (6 bases). Germline CDR1 and CDR2: SGHDT and YYEEEE. This CDR3 is 15 amino acids long. V lost 5 bases and J lost 4, with 18 bases in between. CDR3 nucleotides: TGTGCCAGCAGTCTTGGTACCAGGGGCGGCACTGAAGCTTTCTTT. Residues: CASSLGTRGGTEAFF. Together with reference TRBV5-6 and TRBJ1-1, the CDR3 gives the full variable domain: DAGVTQSPTHLIKTRGQQVTLRCSPKSGHDTVSWYQQALGQGPQFIFQYYEEEERQRGNFPDRFSGHQFPNYSSELNVNALLLGDSALYLCASSLGTRGGTEAFFGQGTRLTVV.

The V and J genes are TRBV2 and TRBJ2-7, with TRBD2 matching over 7 bases. Trimming removed 8 bases from V and 4 bases from J; junction bases left unmatched: 8. There are 13 residues in the CDR3. CDR1 and CDR2 (germline): SNHLY, FYNNEI. The CDR3: CASHAGAVYEQYF. The DNA for the CDR3 is TGTGCCAGCCACGCGGGAGCGGTATACGAGCAGTACTTC.

The genes are TRBV28 and TRBJ2-1, with D uncertain. CDR1 and CDR2 (germline): MDHEN, SYDVKM. Trimming pared 11 bases from V and 8 bases from J, leaving 19 bases between. This CDR3 is built from 13 residues. CDR3 sequence reads: CAALGQLGDEQFF. CDR3 sequence (DNA): TGTGCCGCCCTAGGGCAGTTGGGCGATGAGCAGTTCTTC.

The chain joins TRBV19 to TRBJ1-5; no firm D call. Per the germline V gene, CDR1 is LNHDA and CDR2 is SQIVND (reference sequence). V was clipped by 5 bases and J by 2 bases, with 10 bases between them. This CDR3 region has 14 residues. The DNA of the CDR3 is TGTGCCAGTAGTGCCGCGTATGGCAATCAGCCCCAGCATTTT. This encodes CASSAAYGNQPQHF. Drawing the rest from reference TRBV19 and TRBJ1-5, the complete variable domain is DGGITQSPKYLFRKEGQNVTLSCEQNLNHDAMYWYRQDPGQGLRLIYYSQIVNDFQKGDIAEGYSVSREKKESFPLTVTSAQKNPTAFYLCASSAAYGNQPQHFGDGTRLSIL.

Of note for this clone: Its ends do not fully match the called genes, so a read error is possible. Other DNA variants within this sample encode the same CDR3. This chain uses TRBV30 with TRBJ1-1; TRBD1 matches 8 bases. Per germline, CDR1 GTSNPN and CDR2 SVGIG (reference sequence). The CDR3 sequence is 13 residues long. This chain's CDR3 is CAWSEDRGTEAFF. For the CDR3, the DNA is TGTGCCTGGAGTGAAGACAGGGGCACTGAAGCCTTCTTT.

On this clone itself: At the DNA level, this CDR3 is encoded by other sequences in the same sample as well. The chain employs TRBV19 and TRBJ1-1; D unclear. Trimming left V 3 bases short and J 0 bases short, with 8 bases between. CDR1 and CDR2 from the germline V gene are LNHDA and SQIVND (reference sequence). CDR3 size: 14 residues. Here the CDR3 DNA reads TGTGCCAGTAGTATCGGCAGGCTGAACACTGAAGCTTTCTTT. It yields the protein CASSIGRLNTEAFF.

This chain connects TRBV6-5 to TRBJ2-7; 8 bases map to TRBD1. The CDR3 runs to 14 residues. From germline, CDR1 is MNHEY and CDR2 SVGAGI. Germline trimming cut 5 bases from V and 2 bases from J; bases unmatched to any gene: 5. The CDR3 coding sequence is TGTGCCAGCAGTGATTCGACAGGGGCCTACGAGCAGTACTTC. It codes for CASSDSTGAYEQYF.

The V and J genes are TRBV5-4 and TRBJ2-1, with TRBD1 matching 9 bases. J was trimmed by 4 bases and V by 0 bases; bases with no gene match: 2. In germline, CDR1 is SGHNT, CDR2 YYREEE (reference sequence). The CDR3 is 15 residues long. The CDR3 coding sequence is TGTGCCAGCAGCTTGGGGGGACAGGGATACAATGAGCAGTTCTTC. This sequence encodes CASSLGGQGYNEQFF.